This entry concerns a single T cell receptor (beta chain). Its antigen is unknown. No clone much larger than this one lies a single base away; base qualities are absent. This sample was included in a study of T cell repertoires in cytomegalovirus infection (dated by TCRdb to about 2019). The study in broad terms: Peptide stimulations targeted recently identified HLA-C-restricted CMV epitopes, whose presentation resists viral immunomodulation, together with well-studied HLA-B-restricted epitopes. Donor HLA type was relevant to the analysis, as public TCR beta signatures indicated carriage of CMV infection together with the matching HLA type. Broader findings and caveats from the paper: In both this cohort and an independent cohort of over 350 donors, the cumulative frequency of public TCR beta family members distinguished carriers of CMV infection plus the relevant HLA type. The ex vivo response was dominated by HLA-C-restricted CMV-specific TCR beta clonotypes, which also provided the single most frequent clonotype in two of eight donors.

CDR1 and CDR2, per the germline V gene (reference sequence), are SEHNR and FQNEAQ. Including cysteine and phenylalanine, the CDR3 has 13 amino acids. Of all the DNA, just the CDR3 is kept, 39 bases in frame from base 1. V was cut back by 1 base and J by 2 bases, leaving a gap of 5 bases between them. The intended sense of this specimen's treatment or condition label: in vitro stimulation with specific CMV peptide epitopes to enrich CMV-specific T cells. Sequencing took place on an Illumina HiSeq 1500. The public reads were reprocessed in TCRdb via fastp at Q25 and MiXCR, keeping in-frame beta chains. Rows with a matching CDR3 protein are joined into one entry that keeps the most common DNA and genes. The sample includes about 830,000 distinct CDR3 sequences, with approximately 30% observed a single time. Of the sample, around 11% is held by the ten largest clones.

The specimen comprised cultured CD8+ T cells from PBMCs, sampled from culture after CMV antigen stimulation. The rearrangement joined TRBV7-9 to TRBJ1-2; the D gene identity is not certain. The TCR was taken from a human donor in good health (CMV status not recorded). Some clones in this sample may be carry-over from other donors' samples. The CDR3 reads CASSLDQNYGYTF. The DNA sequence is TGTGCCAGCAGCTTAGATCAGAACTATGGCTACACCTTC. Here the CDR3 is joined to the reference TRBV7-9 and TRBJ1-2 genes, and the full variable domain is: DTGVSQNPRHKITKRGQNVTFRCDPISEHNRLYWYRQTLGQGPEFLTYFQNEAQLEKSRLLSDRFSAERPKGSFSTLEIQRTEQGDSAMYLCASSLDQNYGYTFGSGTRLTVV.